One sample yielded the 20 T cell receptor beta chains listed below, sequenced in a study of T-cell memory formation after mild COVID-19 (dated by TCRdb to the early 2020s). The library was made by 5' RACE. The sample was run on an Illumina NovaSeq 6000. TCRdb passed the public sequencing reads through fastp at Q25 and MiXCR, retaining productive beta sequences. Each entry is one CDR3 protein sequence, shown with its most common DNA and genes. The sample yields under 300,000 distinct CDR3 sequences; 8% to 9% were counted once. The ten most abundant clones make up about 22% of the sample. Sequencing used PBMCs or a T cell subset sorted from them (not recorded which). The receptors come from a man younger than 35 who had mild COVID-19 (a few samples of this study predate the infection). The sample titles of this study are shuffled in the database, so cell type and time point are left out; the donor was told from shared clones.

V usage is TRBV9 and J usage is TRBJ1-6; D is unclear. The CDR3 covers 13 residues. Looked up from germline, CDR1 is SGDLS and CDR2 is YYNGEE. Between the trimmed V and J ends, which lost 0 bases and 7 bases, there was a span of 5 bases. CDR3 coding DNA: TGTGCCAGCAGCGTAGAGTCGAATTCACCCCTCCACTTT. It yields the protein CASSVESNSPLHF.

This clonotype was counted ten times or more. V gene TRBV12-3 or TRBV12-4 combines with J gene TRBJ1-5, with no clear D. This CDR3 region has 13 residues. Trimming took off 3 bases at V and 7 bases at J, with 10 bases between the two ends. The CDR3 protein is CASSFERGQPQHF. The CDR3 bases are TGTGCCAGCAGTTTCGAGAGAGGGCAGCCCCAGCATTTT.

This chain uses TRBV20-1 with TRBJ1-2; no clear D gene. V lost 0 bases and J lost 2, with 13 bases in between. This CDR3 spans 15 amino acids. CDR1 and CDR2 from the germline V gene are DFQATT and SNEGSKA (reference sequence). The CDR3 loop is CSARDSGLGNYGYTF. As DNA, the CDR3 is TGCAGTGCTAGAGATTCGGGTCTGGGGAACTATGGCTACACCTTC.

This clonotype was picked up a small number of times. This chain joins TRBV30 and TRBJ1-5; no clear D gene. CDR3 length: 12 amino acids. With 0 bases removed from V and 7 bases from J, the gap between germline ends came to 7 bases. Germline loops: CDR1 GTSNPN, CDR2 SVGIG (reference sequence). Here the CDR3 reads CAWSVRGQPQHF. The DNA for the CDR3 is TGTGCCTGGAGTGTCCGGGGACAGCCCCAGCATTTT. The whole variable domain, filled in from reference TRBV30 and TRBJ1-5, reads SQTIHQWPATLVQPVGSPLSLECTVEGTSNPNLYWYRQAAGRGLQLLFYSVGIGQISSEVPQNLSASRPQDRQFILSSKKLLLSDSGFYLCAWSVRGQPQHFGDGTRLSIL.

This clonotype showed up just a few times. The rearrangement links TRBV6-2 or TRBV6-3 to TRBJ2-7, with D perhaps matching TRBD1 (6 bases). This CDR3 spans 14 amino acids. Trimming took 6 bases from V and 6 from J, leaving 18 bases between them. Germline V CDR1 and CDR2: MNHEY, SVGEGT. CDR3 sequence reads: CASRQRQESREQYF. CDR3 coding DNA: TGTGCCAGCAGACAAAGACAGGAGTCTCGCGAGCAGTACTTC.

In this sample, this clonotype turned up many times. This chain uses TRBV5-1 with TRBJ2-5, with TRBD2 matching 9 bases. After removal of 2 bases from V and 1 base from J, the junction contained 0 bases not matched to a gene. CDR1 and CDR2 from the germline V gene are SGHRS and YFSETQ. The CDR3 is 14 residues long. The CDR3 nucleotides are TGCGCCAGCAGCTTAGCGGGGGGCCAAGAGACCCAGTACTTC. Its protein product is CASSLAGGQETQYF.

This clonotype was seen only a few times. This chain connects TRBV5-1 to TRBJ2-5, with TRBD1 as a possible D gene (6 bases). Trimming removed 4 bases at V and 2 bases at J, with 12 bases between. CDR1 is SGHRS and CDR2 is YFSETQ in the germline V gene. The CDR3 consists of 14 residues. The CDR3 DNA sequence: TGCGCCAGCAGCCCGGGACAACCTCAAGAGACCCAGTACTTC. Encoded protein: CASSPGQPQETQYF.

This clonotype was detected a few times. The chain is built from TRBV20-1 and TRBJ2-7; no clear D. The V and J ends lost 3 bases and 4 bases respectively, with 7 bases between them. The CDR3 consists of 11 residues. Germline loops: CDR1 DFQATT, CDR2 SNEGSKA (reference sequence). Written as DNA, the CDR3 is TGCAGTGCTAGTTTAGAGTACGAGCAGTACTTC. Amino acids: CSASLEYEQYF.

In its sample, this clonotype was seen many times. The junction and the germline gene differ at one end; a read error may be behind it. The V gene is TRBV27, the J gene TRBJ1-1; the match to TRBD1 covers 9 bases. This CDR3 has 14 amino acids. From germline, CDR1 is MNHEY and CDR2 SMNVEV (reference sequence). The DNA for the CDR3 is TGCGCCAGCAGCTTGCTACAGGGGGCAACTGAAGCTTTCTTT. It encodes CASSLLQGATEAFF.

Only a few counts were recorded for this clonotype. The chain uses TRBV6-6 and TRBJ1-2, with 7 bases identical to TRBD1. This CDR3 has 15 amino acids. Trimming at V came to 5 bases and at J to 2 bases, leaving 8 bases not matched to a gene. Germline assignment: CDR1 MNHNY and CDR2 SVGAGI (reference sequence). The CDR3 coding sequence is TGTGCCAGCAGTCCGACAGGGTCGGGAAACTATGGCTACACCTTC. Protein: CASSPTGSGNYGYTF.

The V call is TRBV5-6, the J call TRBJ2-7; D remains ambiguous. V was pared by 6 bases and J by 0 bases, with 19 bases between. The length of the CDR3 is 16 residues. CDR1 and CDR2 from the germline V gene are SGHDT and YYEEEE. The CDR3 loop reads CASTRLWASSSYEQYV. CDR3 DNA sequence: TGTGCCAGCACCCGTTTATGGGCCTCCAGCTCCTACGAGCAGTACGTC.

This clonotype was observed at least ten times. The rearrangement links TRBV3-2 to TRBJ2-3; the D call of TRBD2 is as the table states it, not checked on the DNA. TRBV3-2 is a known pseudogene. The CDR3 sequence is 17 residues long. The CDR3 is CASSQTTSGTTTDTQYF. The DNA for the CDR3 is TGTGCCAGCAGCCAAACGACTAGCGGCACGACCACAGATACGCAGTATTTT.

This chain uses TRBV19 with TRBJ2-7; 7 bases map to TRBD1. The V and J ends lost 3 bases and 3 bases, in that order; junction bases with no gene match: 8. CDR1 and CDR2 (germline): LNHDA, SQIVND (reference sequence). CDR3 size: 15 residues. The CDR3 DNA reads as TGTGCCAGTAGTATGGGACAGTCCGCCCTCTACGAGCAGTACGTC. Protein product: CASSMGQSALYEQYV.

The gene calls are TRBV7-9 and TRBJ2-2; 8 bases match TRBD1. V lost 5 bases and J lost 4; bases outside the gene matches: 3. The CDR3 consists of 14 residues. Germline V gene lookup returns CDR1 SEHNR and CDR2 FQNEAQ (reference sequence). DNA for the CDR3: TGTGCCAGCAGCACAACAGGGGGCACCGGGGAGCTGTTTTTT. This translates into CASSTTGGTGELFF.

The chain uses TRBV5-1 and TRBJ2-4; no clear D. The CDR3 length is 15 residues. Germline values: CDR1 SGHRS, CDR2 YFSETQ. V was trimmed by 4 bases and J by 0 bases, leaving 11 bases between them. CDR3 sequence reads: CASSPQPIAKNIQYF. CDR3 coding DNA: TGCGCCAGCAGCCCCCAGCCGATAGCCAAAAACATTCAGTACTTC.

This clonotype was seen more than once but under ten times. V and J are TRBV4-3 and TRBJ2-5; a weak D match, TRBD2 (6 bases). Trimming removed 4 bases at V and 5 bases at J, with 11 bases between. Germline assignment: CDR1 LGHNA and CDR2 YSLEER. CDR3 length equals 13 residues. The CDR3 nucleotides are TGCGCCAGCAGCCCCTGGGGGGAGGAGACCCAGTACTTC. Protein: CASSPWGEETQYF.

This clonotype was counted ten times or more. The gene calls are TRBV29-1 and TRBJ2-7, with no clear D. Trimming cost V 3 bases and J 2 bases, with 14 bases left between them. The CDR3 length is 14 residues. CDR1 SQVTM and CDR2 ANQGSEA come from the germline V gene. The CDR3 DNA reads TGCAGCGTTGAGCCGTTGGGCGATACCTACGAGCAGTACTTC. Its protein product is CSVEPLGDTYEQYF.

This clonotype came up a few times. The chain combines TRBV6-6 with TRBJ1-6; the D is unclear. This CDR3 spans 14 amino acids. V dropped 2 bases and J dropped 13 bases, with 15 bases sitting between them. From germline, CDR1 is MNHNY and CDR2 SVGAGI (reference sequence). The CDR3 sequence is CASSYQPRMTPLHF. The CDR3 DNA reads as TGTGCCAGCAGTTACCAACCCCGGATGACGCCCCTCCACTTT.

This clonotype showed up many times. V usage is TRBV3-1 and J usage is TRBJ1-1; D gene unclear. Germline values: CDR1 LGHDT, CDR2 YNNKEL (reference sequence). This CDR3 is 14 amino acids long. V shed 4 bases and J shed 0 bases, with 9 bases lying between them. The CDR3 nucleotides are TGTGCCAGCAGCCTTCGGGTCATGAACACTGAAGCTTTCTTT. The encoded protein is CASSLRVMNTEAFF.

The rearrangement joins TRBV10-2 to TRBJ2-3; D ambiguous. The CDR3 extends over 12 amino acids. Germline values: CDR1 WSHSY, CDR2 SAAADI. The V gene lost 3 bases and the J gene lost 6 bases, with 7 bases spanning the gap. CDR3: CASSEIWDTQYF. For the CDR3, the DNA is TGCGCCAGCAGTGAAATCTGGGATACGCAGTATTTT.